This TCR beta chain was obtained from a study of blood T cell repertoires in COVID-19. Across the study: T cells, B-cell-depleted T cells, or PBMCs provided the cDNA or gDNA that served as material.

Participants' own reports of clinical history determined their cohort assignment. Donors in Cohort 3 who had recovered were those with two negative PCRs, healthcare professional clearance, or resolution of their symptoms. The method was immunoSEQ multiplex PCR; TCRdb's version includes in-frame clones alone and lacks a portion of them. The sample records approximately 230,000 clones, 70% to 85% being singletons. V was trimmed by 3 bases and J by 4 bases, leaving 8 bases between them. The germline CDR1 and CDR2 sequences are KGHDR and SFDVKD. CDR3 length equals 13 residues. The origin of this receptor is a man aged 40-49 years who had recovered from COVID-19. The sequencing sample was made of PBMCs or T cells enriched from blood (not recorded which). The rearrangement links TRBV24-1 to TRBJ1-2; unclear D gene. The CDR3, as DNA: TGTGCCACCAGTGATGGGGAGACCTATGGCTACACCTTC. This codes for CATSDGETYGYTF.